One sample yielded the 5 T cell receptor beta chains listed below, sequenced in a study of T cell repertoires in cytomegalovirus infection. Each CDR3 protein is one row after TCRdb ran MiXCR on the reads. This table has about 920,000 distinct CDR3 sequences, under 40% appearing once. Their recognized antigens are unknown. The sequencing used cultured CD8+ T cells from PBMCs, collected from culture after CMV antigen stimulation. All receptors derive from a human donor in good health (CMV status not recorded). Some clones in this sample may be carry-over from other donors' samples.

This chain joins TRBV5-5 and TRBJ1-2, with D tentatively TRBD1 (5 bases). The CDR3 length is 14 residues. Trimming cost V 6 bases and J 10 bases, with 22 bases left between them. Germline V gene data show CDR1 as SGHKS and CDR2 as YYEKEE (reference sequence). CDR3 sequence reads: CASIGEPGPPSYTF. The CDR3 DNA reads as TGTGCCAGCATCGGTGAACCGGGACCTCCGTCCTACACCTTC.

This clonotype was seen more than once but under ten times. The chain employs TRBV6-2 or TRBV6-3 and TRBJ2-7, with D possibly matching TRBD1 (5 bases). CDR3 length: 13 residues. The germline V and J ends were trimmed by 8 bases and 3 bases, with 14 bases remaining between them. The germline CDR1 and CDR2 sequences are MNHEY and SVGEGT. CDR3 coding DNA: TGTGCCAGCCTCCGGCAGGGTCACTACGAGCAGTACTTC. Translating gives CASLRQGHYEQYF.

This clonotype turned up a few times. The genes are TRBV7-6 and TRBJ2-1, with a possible D match to TRBD2 (7 bases). V was clipped by 6 bases and J by 4 bases, with 13 bases between them. The CDR3 covers 14 residues. CDR1 is SGHVS, CDR2 FNYEAQ, per germline. The CDR3, as DNA: TGTGCCAGCAGTGGGGGGGGCGGGTACAATGAGCAGTTCTTC. Translated, it gives CASSGGGGYNEQFF.

This clonotype turned up a few times. The rearrangement joins TRBV10-3 to TRBJ2-2, with D unresolved. The CDR3 contains 17 residues. The germline CDR1 and CDR2 sequences are ENHRY and SYGVKD. Deletions cut 0 bases from V and 1 base from J, with 12 bases between. This CDR3 is CAISESPSDLNTGELFF. CDR3 bases: TGTGCCATCAGTGAGTCCCCGAGTGACCTGAACACCGGGGAGCTGTTTTTT.

The chain has TRBV28 and TRBJ2-5; a weak D match, TRBD2 (6 bases). CDR3 length equals 17 residues. Germline V gene lookup returns CDR1 MDHEN and CDR2 SYDVKM. The V end lost 5 bases, the J end lost 2 bases, and 21 bases lay between the germline ends. The CDR3 coding sequence is TGTGCCAGCAGTCCAAAAATGACATTCGGGGGACAAGAGACCCAGTACTTC. Protein sequence: CASSPKMTFGGQETQYF.